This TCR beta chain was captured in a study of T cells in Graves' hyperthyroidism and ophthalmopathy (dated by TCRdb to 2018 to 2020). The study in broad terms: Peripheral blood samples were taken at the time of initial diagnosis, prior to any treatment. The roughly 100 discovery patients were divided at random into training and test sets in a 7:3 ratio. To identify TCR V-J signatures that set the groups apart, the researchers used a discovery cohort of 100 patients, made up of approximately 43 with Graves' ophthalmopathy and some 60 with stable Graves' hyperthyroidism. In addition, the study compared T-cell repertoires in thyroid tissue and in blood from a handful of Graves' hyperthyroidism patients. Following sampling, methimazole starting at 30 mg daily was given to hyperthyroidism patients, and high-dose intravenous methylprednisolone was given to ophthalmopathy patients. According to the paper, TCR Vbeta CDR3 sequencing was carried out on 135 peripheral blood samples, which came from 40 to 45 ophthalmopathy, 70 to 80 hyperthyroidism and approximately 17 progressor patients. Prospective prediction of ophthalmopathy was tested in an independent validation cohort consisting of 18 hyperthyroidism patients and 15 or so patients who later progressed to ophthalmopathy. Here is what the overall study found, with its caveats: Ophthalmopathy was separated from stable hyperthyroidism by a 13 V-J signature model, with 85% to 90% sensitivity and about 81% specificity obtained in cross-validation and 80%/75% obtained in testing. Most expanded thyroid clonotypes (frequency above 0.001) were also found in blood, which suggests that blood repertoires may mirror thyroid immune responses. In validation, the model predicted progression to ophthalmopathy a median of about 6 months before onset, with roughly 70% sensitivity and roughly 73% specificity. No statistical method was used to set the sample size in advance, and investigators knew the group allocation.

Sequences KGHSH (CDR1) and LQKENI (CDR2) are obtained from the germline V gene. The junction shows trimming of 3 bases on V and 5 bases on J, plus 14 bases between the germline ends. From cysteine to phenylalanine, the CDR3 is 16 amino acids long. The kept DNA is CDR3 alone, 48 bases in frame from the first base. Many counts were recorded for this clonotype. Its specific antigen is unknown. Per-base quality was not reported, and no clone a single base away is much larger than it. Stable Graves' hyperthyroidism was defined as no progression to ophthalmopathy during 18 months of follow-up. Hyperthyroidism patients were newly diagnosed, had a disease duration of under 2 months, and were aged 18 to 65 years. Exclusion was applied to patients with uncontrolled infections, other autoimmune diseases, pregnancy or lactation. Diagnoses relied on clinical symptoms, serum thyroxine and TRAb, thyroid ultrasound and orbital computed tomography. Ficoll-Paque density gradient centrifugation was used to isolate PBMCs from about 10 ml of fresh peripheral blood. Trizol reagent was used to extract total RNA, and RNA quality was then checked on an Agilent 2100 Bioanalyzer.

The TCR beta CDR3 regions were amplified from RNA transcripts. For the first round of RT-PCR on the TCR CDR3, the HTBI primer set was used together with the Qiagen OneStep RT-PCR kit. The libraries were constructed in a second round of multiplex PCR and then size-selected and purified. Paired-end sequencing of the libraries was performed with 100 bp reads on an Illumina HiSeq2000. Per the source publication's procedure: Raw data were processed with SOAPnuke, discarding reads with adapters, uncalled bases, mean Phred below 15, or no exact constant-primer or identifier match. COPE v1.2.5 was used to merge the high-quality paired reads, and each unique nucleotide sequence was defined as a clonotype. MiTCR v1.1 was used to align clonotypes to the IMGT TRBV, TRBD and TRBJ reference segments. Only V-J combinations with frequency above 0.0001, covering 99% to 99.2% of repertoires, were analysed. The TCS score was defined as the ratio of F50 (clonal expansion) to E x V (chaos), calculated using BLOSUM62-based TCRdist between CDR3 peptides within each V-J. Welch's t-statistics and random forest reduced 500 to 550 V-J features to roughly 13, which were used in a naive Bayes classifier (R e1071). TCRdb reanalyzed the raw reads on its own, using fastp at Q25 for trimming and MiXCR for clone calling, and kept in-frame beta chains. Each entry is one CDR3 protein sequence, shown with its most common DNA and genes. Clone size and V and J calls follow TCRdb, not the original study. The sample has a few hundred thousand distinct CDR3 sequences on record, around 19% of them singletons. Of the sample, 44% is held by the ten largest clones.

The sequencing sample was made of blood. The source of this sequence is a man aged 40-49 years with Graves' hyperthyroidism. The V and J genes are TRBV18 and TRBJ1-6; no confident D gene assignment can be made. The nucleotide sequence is TGTGCCAGCTCACCTCGGGAAGCTTTGGATAATTCACCCCTCCACTTT. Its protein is CASSPREALDNSPLHF.